Detailed here is one T cell receptor beta chain. Antigen unknown. The data originate from a study of early T cells in non-severe SARS-CoV-2 infection. About the study: The authors sequenced bulk RNA from unsorted whole blood, leaving chains unpaired. Study-wide results and limits: Missing private and CD4 specificities, VDJdb matching favored anti-spike CD8 responses.

The TCR library protocol was used to attach unique molecular identifiers. These identifiers were attached to individual cDNA molecules. MiXCR was run by TCRdb on the 5' RACE reads, yielding one entry per CDR3 protein. The data show around 60,000 distinct CDR3 sequences, approximately 11% seen once. This CDR3 contains 16 residues. Germline values: CDR1 KGHSH, CDR2 LQKENI. V shed 3 bases, J shed 3 bases, and the junction held 8 bases outside the gene matches. Sequencing used whole blood, obtained at baseline. The clonotype comes from an adult who was a healthcare worker with PCR-confirmed SARS-CoV-2 infection or an uninfected control (not recorded which). The J gene is TRBJ2-3, the V gene TRBV18; the match to TRBD1 covers 8 bases. The CDR3 DNA reads as TGTGCCAGCTCACCGCGCCGGGACAGGACGACAGATACGCAGTATTTT. Protein sequence: CASSPRRDRTTDTQYF.